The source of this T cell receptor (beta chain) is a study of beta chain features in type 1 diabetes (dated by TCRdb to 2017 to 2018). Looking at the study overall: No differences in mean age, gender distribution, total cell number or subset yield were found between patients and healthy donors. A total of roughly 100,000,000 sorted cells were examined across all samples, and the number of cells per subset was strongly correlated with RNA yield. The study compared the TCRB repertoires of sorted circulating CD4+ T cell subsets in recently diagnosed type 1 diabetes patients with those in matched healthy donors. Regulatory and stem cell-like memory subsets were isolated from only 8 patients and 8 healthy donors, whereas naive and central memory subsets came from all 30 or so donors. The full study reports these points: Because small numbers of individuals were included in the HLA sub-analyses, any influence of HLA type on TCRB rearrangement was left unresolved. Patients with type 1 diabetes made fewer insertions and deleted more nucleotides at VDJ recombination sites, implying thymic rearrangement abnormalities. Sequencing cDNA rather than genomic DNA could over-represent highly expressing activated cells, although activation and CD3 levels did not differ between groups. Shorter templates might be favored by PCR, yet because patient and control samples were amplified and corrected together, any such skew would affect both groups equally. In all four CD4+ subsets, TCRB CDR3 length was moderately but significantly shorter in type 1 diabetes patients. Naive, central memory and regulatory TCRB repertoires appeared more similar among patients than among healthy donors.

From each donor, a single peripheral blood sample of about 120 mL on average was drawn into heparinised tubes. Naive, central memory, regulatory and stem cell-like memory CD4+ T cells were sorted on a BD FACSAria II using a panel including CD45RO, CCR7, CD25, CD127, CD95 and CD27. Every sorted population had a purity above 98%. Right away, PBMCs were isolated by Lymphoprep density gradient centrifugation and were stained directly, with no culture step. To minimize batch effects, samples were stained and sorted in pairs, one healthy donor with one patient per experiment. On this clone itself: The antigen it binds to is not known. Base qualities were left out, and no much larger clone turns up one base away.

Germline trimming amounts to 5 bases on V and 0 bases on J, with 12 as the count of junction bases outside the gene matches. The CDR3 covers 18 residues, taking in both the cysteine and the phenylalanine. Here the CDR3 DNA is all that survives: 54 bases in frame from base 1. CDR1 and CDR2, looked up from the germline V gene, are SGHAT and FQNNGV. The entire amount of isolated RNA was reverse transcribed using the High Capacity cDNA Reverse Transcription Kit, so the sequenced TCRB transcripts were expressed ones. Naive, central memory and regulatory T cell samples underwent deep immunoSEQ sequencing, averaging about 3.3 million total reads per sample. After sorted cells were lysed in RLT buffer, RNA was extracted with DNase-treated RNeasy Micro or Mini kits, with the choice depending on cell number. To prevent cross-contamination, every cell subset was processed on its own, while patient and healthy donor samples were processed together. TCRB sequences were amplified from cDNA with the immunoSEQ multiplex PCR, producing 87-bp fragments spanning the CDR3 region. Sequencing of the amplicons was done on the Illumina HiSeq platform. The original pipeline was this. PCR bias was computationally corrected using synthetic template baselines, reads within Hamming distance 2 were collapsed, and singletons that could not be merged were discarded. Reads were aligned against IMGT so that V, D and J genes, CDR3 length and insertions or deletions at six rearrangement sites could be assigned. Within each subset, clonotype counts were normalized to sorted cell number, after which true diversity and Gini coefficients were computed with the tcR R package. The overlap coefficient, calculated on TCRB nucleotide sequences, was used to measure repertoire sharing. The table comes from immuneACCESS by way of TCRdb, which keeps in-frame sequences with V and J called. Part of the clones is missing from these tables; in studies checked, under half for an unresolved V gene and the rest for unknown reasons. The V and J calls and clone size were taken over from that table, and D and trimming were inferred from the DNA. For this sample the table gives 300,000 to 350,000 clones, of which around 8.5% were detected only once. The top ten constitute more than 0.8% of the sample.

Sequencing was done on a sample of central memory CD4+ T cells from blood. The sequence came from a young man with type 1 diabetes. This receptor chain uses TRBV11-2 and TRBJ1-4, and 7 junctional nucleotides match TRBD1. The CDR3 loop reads CASSPRDRGSATNEKLFF. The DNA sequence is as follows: TGTGCCAGCAGCCCCCGGGACAGAGGGAGTGCAACTAATGAAAAACTGTTTTTT.